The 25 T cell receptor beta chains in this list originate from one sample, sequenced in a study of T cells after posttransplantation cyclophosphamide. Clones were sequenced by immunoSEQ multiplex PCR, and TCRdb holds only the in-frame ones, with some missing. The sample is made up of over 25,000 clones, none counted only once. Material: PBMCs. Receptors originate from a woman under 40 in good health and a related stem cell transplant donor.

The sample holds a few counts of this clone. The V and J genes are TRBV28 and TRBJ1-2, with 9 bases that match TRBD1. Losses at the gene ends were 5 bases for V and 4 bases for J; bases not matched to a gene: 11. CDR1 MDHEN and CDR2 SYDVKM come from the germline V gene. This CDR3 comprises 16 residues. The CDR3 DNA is TGTGCCAGCAGTCTGCCACAGGGGGCGCGTCCCTATGGCTACACCTTC. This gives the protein CASSLPQGARPYGYTF.

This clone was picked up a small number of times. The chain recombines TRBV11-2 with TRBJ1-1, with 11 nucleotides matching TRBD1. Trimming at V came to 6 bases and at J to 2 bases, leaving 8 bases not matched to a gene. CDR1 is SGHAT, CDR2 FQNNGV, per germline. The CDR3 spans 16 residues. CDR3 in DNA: TGTGCCAGCAGGACGGGACAGGGGGTATTAAACACTGAAGCTTTCTTT. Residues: CASRTGQGVLNTEAFF.

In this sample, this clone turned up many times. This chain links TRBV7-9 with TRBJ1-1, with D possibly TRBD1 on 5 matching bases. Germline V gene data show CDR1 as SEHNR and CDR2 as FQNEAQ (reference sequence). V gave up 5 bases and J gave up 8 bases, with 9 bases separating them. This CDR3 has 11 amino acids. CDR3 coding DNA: TGTGCCAGCAGCCCCAGGGTAGAAGCTTTCTTT. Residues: CASSPRVEAFF.

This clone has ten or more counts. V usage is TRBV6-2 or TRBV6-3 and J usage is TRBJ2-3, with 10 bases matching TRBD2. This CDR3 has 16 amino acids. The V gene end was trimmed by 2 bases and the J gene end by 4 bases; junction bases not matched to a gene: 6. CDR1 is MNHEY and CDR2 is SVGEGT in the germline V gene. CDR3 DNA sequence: TGTGCCAGCAGTTACCCGCCTAGCGGGGGACCAGATACGCAGTATTTT. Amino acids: CASSYPPSGGPDTQYF.

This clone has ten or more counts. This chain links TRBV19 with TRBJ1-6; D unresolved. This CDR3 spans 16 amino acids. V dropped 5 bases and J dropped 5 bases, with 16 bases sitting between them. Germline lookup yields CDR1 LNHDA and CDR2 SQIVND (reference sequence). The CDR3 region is CASSGQALVDNSPLHF. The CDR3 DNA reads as TGTGCCAGTAGTGGGCAGGCTTTGGTTGATAATTCACCCCTCCACTTT.

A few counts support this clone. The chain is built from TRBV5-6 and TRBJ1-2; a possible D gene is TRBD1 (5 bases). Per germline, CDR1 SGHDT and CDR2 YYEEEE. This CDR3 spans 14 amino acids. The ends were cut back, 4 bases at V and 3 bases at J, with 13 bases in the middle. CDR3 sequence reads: CASSPAGVDYGYTF. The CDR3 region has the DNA TGTGCCAGCAGCCCGGCGGGGGTAGACTATGGCTACACCTTC.

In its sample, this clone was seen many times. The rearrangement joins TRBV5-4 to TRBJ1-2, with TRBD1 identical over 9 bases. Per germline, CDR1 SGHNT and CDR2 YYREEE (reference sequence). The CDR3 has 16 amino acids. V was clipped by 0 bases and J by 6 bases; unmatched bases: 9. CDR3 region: CASSLGGTGLIHGYTF. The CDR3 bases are TGTGCCAGCAGCTTGGGGGGGACAGGGCTGATCCATGGCTACACCTTC.

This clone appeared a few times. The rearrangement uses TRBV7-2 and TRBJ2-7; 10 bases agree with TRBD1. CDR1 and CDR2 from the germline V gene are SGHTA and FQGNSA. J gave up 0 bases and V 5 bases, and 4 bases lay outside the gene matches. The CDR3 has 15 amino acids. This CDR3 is CASSLRTGGSYEQYF. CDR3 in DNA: TGTGCCAGCAGCCTAAGGACAGGGGGCTCCTACGAGCAGTACTTC.

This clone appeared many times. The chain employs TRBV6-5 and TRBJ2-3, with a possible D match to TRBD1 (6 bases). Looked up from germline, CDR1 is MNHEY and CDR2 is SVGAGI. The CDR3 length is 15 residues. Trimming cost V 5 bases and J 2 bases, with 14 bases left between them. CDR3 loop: CASSARNRATDTQYF. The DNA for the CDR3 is TGTGCCAGCAGTGCCCGTAACAGGGCCACAGATACGCAGTATTTT.

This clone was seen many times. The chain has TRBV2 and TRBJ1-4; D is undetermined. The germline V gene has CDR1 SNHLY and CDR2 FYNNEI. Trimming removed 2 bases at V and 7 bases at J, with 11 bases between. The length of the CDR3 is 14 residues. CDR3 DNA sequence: TGTGCCAGCAGTGAAAGGCGGCAGTCTGAAAAACTGTTTTTT. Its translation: CASSERRQSEKLFF. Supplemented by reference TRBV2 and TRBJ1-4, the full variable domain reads EPEVTQTPSHQVTQMGQEVILRCVPISNHLYFYWYRQILGQKVEFLVSFYNNEISEKSEIFDDQFSVERPDGSNFTLKIRSTKLEDSAMYFCASSERRQSEKLFFGSGTQLSVL.

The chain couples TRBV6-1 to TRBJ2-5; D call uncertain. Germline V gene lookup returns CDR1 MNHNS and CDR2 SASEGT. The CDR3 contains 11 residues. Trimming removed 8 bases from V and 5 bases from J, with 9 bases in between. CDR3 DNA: TGTGCCAGCGCGGAGAGGGAGACCCAGTACTTC. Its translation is CASAERETQYF.

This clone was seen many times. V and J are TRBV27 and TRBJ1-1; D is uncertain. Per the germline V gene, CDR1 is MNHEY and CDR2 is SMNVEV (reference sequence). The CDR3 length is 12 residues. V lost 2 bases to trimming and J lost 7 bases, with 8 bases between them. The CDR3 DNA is TGTGCCAGCAGTTTAAGAGGGCATGAAGCTTTCTTT. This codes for CASSLRGHEAFF.

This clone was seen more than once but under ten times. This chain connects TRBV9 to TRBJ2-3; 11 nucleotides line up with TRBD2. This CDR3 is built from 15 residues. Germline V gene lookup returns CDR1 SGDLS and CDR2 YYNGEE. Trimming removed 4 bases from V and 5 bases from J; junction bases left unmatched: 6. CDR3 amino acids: CASSTLAGGLDTQYF. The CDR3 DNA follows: TGTGCCAGCAGCACCCTAGCGGGGGGTTTAGATACGCAGTATTTT.

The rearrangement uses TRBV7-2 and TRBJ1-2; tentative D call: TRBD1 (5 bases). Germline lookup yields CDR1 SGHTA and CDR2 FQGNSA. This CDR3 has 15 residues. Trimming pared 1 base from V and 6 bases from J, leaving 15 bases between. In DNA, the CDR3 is TGTGCCAGCAGCTTAGTCTTACAAGGGGTGGATGGCTACACCTTC. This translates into CASSLVLQGVDGYTF.

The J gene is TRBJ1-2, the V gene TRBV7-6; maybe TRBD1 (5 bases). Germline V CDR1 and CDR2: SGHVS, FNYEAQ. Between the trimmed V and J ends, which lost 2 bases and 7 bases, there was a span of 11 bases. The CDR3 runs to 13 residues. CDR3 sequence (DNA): TGTGCCAGCAGCTTACGCCAGGGCGGTGGCTACACCTTC. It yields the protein CASSLRQGGGYTF.

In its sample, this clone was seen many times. The CDR3 sequence: CASSPHRGDTTEAFF. CDR3 bases: TGTGCCAGCAGTCCGCACAGGGGGGACACCACTGAAGCTTTCTTT. The genes are TRBV6-6 and TRBJ1-1, with TRBD1 matching 8 bases. Unmatched junction bases numbered 9, after V lost 5 bases and J lost 4 bases. Germline CDR1 is MNHNY and CDR2 is SVGAGI (reference sequence). The CDR3 covers 15 residues.

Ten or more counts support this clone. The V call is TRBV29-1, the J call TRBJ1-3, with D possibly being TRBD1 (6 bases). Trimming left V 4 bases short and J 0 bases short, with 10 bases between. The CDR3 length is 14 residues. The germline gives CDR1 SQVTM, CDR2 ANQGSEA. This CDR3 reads CSVAGALSGNTIYF. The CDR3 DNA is TGCAGCGTTGCAGGGGCCCTCTCTGGAAACACCATATATTTT. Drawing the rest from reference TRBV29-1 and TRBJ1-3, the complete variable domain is SAVISQKPSRDICQRGTSLTIQCQVDSQVTMMFWYRQQPGQSLTLIATANQGSEATYESGFVIDKFPISRPNLTFSTLTVSNMSPEDSSIYLCSVAGALSGNTIYFGEGSWLTVV.

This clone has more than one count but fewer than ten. The CDR3 region is CASRSLGGRETQYF. CDR3 DNA: TGTGCCAGCAGGAGCCTCGGGGGGCGGGAGACCCAGTACTTC. The chain employs TRBV6-6 and TRBJ2-5; tentative D call: TRBD2 (7 bases). Per germline, CDR1 MNHNY and CDR2 SVGAGI (reference sequence). The CDR3 spans 14 residues. Between the trimmed V and J ends, which lost 6 bases and 5 bases, there was a span of 16 bases.

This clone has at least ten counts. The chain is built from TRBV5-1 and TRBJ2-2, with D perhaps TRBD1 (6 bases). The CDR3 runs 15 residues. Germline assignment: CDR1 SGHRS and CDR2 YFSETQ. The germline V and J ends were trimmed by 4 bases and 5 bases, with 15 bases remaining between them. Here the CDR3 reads CASSKNRARTGELFF. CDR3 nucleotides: TGCGCCAGCAGCAAGAACAGGGCGAGAACCGGGGAGCTGTTTTTT.

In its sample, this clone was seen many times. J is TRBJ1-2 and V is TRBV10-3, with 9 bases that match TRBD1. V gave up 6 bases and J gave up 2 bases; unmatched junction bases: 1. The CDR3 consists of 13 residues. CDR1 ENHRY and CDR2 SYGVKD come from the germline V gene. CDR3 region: CAISGTGNYGYTF. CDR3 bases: TGTGCCATCAGCGGGACAGGGAACTATGGCTACACCTTC.

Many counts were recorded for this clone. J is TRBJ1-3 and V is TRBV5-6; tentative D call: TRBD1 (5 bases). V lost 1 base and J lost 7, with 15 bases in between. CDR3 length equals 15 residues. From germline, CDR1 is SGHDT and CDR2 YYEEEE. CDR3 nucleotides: TGTGCCAGCAGCTTGCTAGGGGTGAGATGGAACACCATATATTTT. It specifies CASSLLGVRWNTIYF.

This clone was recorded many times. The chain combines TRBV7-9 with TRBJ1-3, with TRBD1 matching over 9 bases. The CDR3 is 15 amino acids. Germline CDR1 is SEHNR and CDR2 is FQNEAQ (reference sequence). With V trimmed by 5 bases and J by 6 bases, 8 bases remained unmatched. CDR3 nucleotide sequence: TGTGCCAGCAGCAGGACAGGGGTTATAGAAAACACCATATATTTT. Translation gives CASSRTGVIENTIYF.

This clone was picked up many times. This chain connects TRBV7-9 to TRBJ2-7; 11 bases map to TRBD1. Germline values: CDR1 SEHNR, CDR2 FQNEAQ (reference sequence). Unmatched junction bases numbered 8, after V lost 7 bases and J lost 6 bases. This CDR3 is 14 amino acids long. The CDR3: CASNRGTGGREQYF. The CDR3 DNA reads TGTGCCAGCAACCGTGGGACAGGGGGGCGCGAGCAGTACTTC.

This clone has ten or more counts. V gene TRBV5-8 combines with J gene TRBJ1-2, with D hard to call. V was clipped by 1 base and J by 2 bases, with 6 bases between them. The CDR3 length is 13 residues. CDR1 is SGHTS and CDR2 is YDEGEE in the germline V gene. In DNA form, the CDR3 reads TGTGCCAGCAGCTTGTCCGGGAACTATGGCTACACCTTC. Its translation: CASSLSGNYGYTF.

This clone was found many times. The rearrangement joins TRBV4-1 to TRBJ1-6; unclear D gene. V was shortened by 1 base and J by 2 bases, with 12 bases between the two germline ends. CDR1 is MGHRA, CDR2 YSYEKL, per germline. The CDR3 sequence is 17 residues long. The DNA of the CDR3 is TGCGCCAGCAGCCAAGTTATCGGGGAACCCTATAATTCACCCCTCCACTTT. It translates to CASSQVIGEPYNSPLHF.